This TCR beta chain is from a study of shared clonotypes between healthy human individuals. Overall study findings and caveats: Among donors, the sharing of clonotypes was expected to be influenced by sequencing depth.

Comments on this clone: Its antigen is unidentified.

The CDR3 is 14 residues long. The germline gives CDR1 SGDLS, CDR2 YYNGEE. With V trimmed by 0 bases and J by 4 bases, 4 bases remained unmatched. The assay was run at deep level. Assay: immunoSEQ multiplex PCR; the TCRdb copy retains only in-frame clones and omits some. The table shows 550,000 to 850,000 clones, with roughly 72% occurring only once. This TCR came from a woman aged 25 to 39 in good health. The sample taken for sequencing was memory CD4+ T cells sorted from blood. The subset: CD45RA-negative fraction. The chain has TRBV9 and TRBJ2-7; TRBD2 matches 7 bases. CDR3 sequence reads: CASSVGMGGYEQYF. The CDR3 DNA reads as TGTGCCAGCAGCGTAGGAATGGGGGGGTACGAGCAGTACTTC.